The clone carrying this T cell receptor beta chain was seen once. The antigen is undetermined. The CDR3 covers 14 residues. V was clipped by 6 bases and J by 1 base, with 11 bases between them. The germline V gene has CDR1 SNHLY and CDR2 FYNNEI. PCR primers comprised 60 Vbeta and 13 Jbeta primers. Libraries were prepared by immunoSEQ multiplex PCR; TCRdb keeps only in-frame clonotypes and omits some of them. The sample lists about 160,000 clones; 81% were seen once. This entry belongs to a study of cytomegalovirus exposure and HLA in healthy donors. Whole-study context: The early release's HLA-typed donors yielded some 85 million unique TCRs.

Study-level findings and limits: Most TCR beta V segments were productive about 87% or about 30% of the time in an earlier analysis. In a later analysis, approximately 15,000 TCR beta sequences were associated with HLA alleles at 0.05 false discovery rate. Researchers counted around 180 TCR beta chains as cytomegalovirus-associated.

The sample consisted of PBMCs. The source is a woman between 18 and 30 years old in good health and CMV-seronegative. V gene TRBV2 combines with J gene TRBJ2-3, with D perhaps TRBD2 (5 bases). The CDR3 region has the DNA TGTGCCAGCAGGTCGACCGGGGGCACAGATACGCAGTATTTT. Translating gives CASRSTGGTDTQYF.